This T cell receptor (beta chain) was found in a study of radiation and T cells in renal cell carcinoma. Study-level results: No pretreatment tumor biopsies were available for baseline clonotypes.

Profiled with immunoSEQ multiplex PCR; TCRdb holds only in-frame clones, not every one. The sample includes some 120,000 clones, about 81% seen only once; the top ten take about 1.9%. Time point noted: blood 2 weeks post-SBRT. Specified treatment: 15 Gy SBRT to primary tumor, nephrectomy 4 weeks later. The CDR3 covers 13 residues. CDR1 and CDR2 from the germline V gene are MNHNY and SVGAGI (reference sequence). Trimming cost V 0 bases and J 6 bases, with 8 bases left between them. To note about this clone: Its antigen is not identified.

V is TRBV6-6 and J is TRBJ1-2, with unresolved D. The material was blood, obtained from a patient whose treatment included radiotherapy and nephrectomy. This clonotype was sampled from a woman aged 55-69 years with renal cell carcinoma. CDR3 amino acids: CASSYSTADGYTF. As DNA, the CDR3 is TGTGCCAGCAGTTACTCGACGGCGGATGGCTACACCTTC.